The 19 T cell receptor beta chains below all came from one sample that was sequenced in a study of T cells expressing NK-cell markers (dated by TCRdb to about 2020). The receptor library was made with 5' RACE. Instrument used: Illumina HiSeq 2000. TCRdb reprocessed the reads and assigns one entry to each CDR3 protein sequence, leaving out DNA. Per the sample table, the count is about 550,000 distinct CDR3 sequences. Approximately 3.6% of the sample lies in the top ten. The sequenced sample consisted of blood T cells: a sorted CD56 or NKG2C T cell subset, CD4+ or CD8+ T cells, or bulk PBMC T cells (not recorded which). These receptors came from a man aged 18 to 29 in good health. Donor details come from another sample of the same person, matched by shared clones.

The chain employs TRBV5-1 and TRBJ2-7; with no DNA, the TCRdb D assignment of TRBD1 cannot be verified. CDR3 length: 14 amino acids. Germline assignment: CDR1 SGHRS and CDR2 YFSETQ. Here the CDR3 reads CASRFTGTVDEQYF. The full variable domain, completed using reference TRBV5-1 and TRBJ2-7, is KAGVTQTPRYLIKTRGQQVTLSCSPISGHRSVSWYQQTPGQGLQFLFEYFSETQRNKGNFPGRFSGRQFSNSRSEMNVSTLELGDSALYLCASRFTGTVDEQYFGPGTRLTVT.

V usage is TRBV5-1 and J usage is TRBJ2-1; lacking DNA, the TRBD2 call made by TCRdb goes unchecked. Germline lookup yields CDR1 SGHRS and CDR2 YFSETQ. The CDR3 sequence is 15 residues long. The chain's CDR3 is CASSLAASGVGEQFF.

The V and J genes are TRBV20-1 and TRBJ1-5; TCRdb lists TRBD1, though no DNA is available to test this call. Per germline, CDR1 DFQATT and CDR2 SNEGSKA (reference sequence). The CDR3 contains 13 residues. This CDR3 is CSAGTGVRQPQHF.

J is TRBJ2-4 and V is TRBV5-1; TCRdb calls TRBD1, which cannot be checked without DNA. This CDR3 region has 12 residues. Germline lookup yields CDR1 SGHRS and CDR2 YFSETQ. The CDR3 is CASSRDRNIQYF. The complete variable domain, with remaining parts taken from reference TRBV5-1 and TRBJ2-4, reads KAGVTQTPRYLIKTRGQQVTLSCSPISGHRSVSWYQQTPGQGLQFLFEYFSETQRNKGNFPGRFSGRQFSNSRSEMNVSTLELGDSALYLCASSRDRNIQYFGAGTRLSVL.

The genes are TRBV20-1 and TRBJ2-7; TCRdb gives TRBD1 as the D gene, but with no DNA this cannot be confirmed. Germline assignment: CDR1 DFQATT and CDR2 SNEGSKA (reference sequence). The CDR3 extends over 13 amino acids. CDR3 loop: CSARNPDRNEQYF.

The chain uses TRBV27 and TRBJ2-1; TCRdb picks TRBD2, but there is no DNA to check that call. The CDR3 runs to 15 residues. Germline V CDR1 and CDR2: MNHEY, SMNVEV (reference sequence). This CDR3 is CASSPPGLIYNEQFF.

This chain links TRBV7-9 with TRBJ2-7. This CDR3 contains 11 residues. In germline, CDR1 is SEHNR, CDR2 FQNEAQ (reference sequence). CDR3 region: CASSLVGQQYF.

V gene TRBV30 combines with J gene TRBJ2-1; TCRdb calls TRBD1, which cannot be checked without DNA. The CDR3 has 11 amino acids. Per the germline V gene, CDR1 is GTSNPN and CDR2 is SVGIG (reference sequence). CDR3 sequence: CAWSGAGETFF.

This chain links TRBV5-6 with TRBJ2-7; with no DNA, the TCRdb D assignment of TRBD2 cannot be verified. The CDR3 sequence is 15 residues long. Germline CDR1 reads SGHDT; CDR2 reads YYEEEE. The CDR3 sequence: CASSPVGSGAYEQYF.

The chain couples TRBV7-2 to TRBJ2-7; the D call of TRBD1 rests on TCRdb alone, since no DNA is present to check it. Germline CDR1 reads SGHTA; CDR2 reads FQGNSA. The CDR3 totals 17 residues. Here the CDR3 reads CASSPLRRGQGYYEQYF.

The V gene is TRBV10-3, the J gene TRBJ1-2. The V gene's germline CDR1 is ENHRY and CDR2 SYGVKD. The CDR3 is 12 amino acids. CDR3 region: CAISVKSDGYTF.

This chain connects TRBV27 to TRBJ2-3. CDR1 MNHEY and CDR2 SMNVEV come from the germline V gene (reference sequence). The CDR3 runs 16 residues. The CDR3 loop is CASSNIQPFGTDTQYF.

The rearrangement links TRBV11-2 to TRBJ2-7; absent DNA, TCRdb's TRBD2 call cannot be checked. The V gene's germline CDR1 is SGHAT and CDR2 FQNNGV. The CDR3 has 20 amino acids. CDR3 loop: CASSRFGTSGRVFKGDEQYF.

This chain connects TRBV27 to TRBJ1-1; the D call from TCRdb, TRBD1, cannot be confirmed without DNA. The CDR3 covers 17 residues. Looked up from germline, CDR1 is MNHEY and CDR2 is SMNVEV (reference sequence). CDR3 protein: CASSLISGLGANTEAFF.

This rearrangement joins TRBV29-1 to TRBJ1-1; TCRdb indicates TRBD1, and absent DNA this call remains unverified. CDR3 length: 12 residues. Germline CDR1 is SQVTM and CDR2 is ANQGSEA. This chain's CDR3 is CSGRDQNTEAFF.

V is TRBV24-1 and J is TRBJ2-1; the TCRdb D gene call, TRBD1, has no DNA to confirm it. This CDR3 contains 14 residues. Germline V gene lookup returns CDR1 KGHDR and CDR2 SFDVKD. The CDR3 protein is CATSGAGAYNEQFF.

This chain connects TRBV29-1 to TRBJ2-2; there is no DNA to check the TCRdb D call of TRBD1. Germline V gene sequence: CDR1 SQVTM, CDR2 ANQGSEA. This CDR3 contains 14 residues. The CDR3 sequence: CSGATGSNTGELFF.

The chain combines TRBV2 with TRBJ1-2. The CDR3 length is 13 residues. CDR1 SNHLY and CDR2 FYNNEI come from the germline V gene. CDR3 sequence reads: CASRSTANYGYTF.

This chain links TRBV6-5 with TRBJ2-1; TCRdb's D call, TRBD2, is unchecked because there is no DNA. The CDR3 is 14 residues long. Germline V gives CDR1 MNHEY, CDR2 SVGAGI. CDR3 sequence reads: CASPGLAVRNEQFF.